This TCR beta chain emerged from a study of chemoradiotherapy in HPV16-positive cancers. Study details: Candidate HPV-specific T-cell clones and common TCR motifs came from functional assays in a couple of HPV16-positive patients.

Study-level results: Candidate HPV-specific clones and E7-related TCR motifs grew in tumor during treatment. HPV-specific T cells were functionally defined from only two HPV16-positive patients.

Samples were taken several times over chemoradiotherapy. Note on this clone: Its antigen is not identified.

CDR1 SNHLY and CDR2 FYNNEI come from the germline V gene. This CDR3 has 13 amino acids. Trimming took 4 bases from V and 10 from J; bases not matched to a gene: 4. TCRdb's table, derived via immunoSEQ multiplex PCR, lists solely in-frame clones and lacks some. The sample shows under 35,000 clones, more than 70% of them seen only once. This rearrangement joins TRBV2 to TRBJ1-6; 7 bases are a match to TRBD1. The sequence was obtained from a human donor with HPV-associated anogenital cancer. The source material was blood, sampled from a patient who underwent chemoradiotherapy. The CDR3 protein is CASSGQGGSPLHF. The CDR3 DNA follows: TGTGCCAGCAGTGGACAGGGTGGGTCACCCCTCCACTTT. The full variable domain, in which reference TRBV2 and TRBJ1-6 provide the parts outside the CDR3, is EPEVTQTPSHQVTQMGQEVILRCVPISNHLYFYWYRQILGQKVEFLVSFYNNEISEKSEIFDDQFSVERPDGSNFTLKIRSTKLEDSAMYFCASSGQGGSPLHFGNGTRLTVT.